Presented here are 21 T cell receptor beta chains from one specimen sequenced in a study of T cells in narcolepsy. Measured with immunoSEQ multiplex PCR; TCRdb has only the in-frame clones, and not every one. This table has more than 10,000 clones, just under 95% appearing once. The sample was CD45RA- memory CD4+ T cells from PBMCs. The receptors were sampled from a human donor with narcolepsy.

The genes are TRBV27 and TRBJ2-3; weak D call: TRBD2 (5 bases). Deletions cut 6 bases from V and 2 bases from J, with 12 bases between. The germline CDR1 and CDR2 sequences are MNHEY and SMNVEV (reference sequence). The CDR3 has 14 residues. CDR3 loop: CASRPGRSTDTQYF. The CDR3 DNA is TGTGCCAGCAGACCTGGGAGATCCACAGATACGCAGTATTTT.

The chain recombines TRBV15 with TRBJ1-2, with D possibly being TRBD1 (6 bases). V was shortened by 0 bases and J by 4 bases, with 9 bases between the two germline ends. Germline CDR1 LNHNV, CDR2 YYDKDF (reference sequence). The CDR3 runs to 14 residues. In nucleotides, the CDR3 is TGTGCCACCAGCAGAGATACAGGGTCCTATGGCTACACCTTC. Its translation is CATSRDTGSYGYTF.

This sequence joins TRBV19 and TRBJ1-1; possibly TRBD1 for D (6 bases). Trimming cost V 7 bases and J 4 bases, with 19 bases left between them. Per germline, CDR1 LNHDA and CDR2 SQIVND (reference sequence). This CDR3 has 15 amino acids. The CDR3 sequence is CASTTTGLAATEAFF. The CDR3 bases are TGTGCCAGTACCACAACAGGGCTCGCGGCCACTGAAGCTTTCTTT.

This chain uses TRBV6-1 with TRBJ2-2, with TRBD2 identical over 9 bases. Germline values: CDR1 MNHNS, CDR2 SASEGT. The V segment lost 4 bases and the J segment 2 bases; nucleotides outside the gene matches: 2. CDR3 length equals 15 residues. Written as DNA, the CDR3 is TGTGCCAGCAGTGGACTAGCGGTTAACACCGGGGAGCTGTTTTTT. As protein: CASSGLAVNTGELFF.

The rearrangement uses TRBV15 and TRBJ2-3; a possible D gene is TRBD1 (5 bases). Germline V gene sequence: CDR1 LNHNV, CDR2 YYDKDF (reference sequence). Trimming cost V 2 bases and J 1 base, with 10 bases left between them. The CDR3 contains 15 residues. CDR3 bases: TGTGCCACCAGCAGACAGGGTCCAGGCACAGATACGCAGTATTTT. Translated, it gives CATSRQGPGTDTQYF.

V gene TRBV5-1 combines with J gene TRBJ2-1; D gene ambiguous. Germline-derived CDR1 and CDR2 are SGHRS and YFSETQ. The length of the CDR3 is 15 residues. V was pared by 6 bases and J by 3 bases, with 16 bases between. CDR3 in amino acids: CASKDGALSYNEQFF. DNA of the CDR3: TGCGCCAGCAAGGACGGCGCGCTCAGCTACAATGAGCAGTTCTTC.

The chain joins TRBV7-9 to TRBJ1-2; D not certain. The CDR3 length is 13 residues. The V end lost 0 bases, the J end lost 8 bases, and 10 bases lay between the germline ends. Germline loops: CDR1 SEHNR, CDR2 FQNEAQ (reference sequence). In nucleotides, the CDR3 is TGTGCCAGCAGCTTAGCGCAACATGGGGGCTACACCTTC. It codes for CASSLAQHGGYTF.

This clone was observed a single time. The V gene is TRBV28, the J gene TRBJ1-1, with 7 bases identical to TRBD1. Losses at the gene ends were 4 bases for V and 1 base for J; bases not matched to a gene: 6. The germline V gene has CDR1 MDHEN and CDR2 SYDVKM. This CDR3 is built from 15 residues. The chain's CDR3 is CASSSAGGTNTEAFF. DNA for the CDR3: TGTGCCAGCAGTTCCGCAGGGGGTACGAACACTGAAGCTTTCTTT.

The gene calls are TRBV5-1 and TRBJ1-6, with TRBD1 matching over 12 bases. Per the germline V gene, CDR1 is SGHRS and CDR2 is YFSETQ. V trimming: 4 bases; J trimming: 6 bases; junction bases outside the gene matches: 14. The CDR3 runs to 19 residues. In DNA, the CDR3 is TGCGCCAGCAGCCCTTGGGGACAGGGGGCGCTTAAGGGTAATTCACCCCTCCACTTT. Protein sequence: CASSPWGQGALKGNSPLHF.

The CDR3 spells CASSPGDRAYEQYF. CDR3 nucleotides: TGTGCCAGCAGTCCCGGGGACAGGGCCTACGAGCAGTACTTC. The chain employs TRBV6-5 and TRBJ2-7; 9 bases are shared with TRBD1. J gave up 2 bases and V 5 bases, and 4 bases lay outside the gene matches. Germline V gene data show CDR1 as MNHEY and CDR2 as SVGAGI. This CDR3 has 14 residues.

This rearrangement joins TRBV27 to TRBJ1-1; D remains unclear. The CDR3 is made up of 13 amino acids. Germline values: CDR1 MNHEY, CDR2 SMNVEV (reference sequence). Trimming left V 1 base short and J 5 bases short, with 8 bases between. This CDR3 reads CASSLLGYTEAFF. The DNA for the CDR3 is TGTGCCAGCAGTTTATTGGGATATACTGAAGCTTTCTTT.

The V call is TRBV15, the J call TRBJ1-4, with D perhaps TRBD1 (6 bases). Trimming removed 0 bases from V and 4 bases from J, with 12 bases in between. The V gene's germline CDR1 is LNHNV and CDR2 YYDKDF (reference sequence). The CDR3 runs to 16 residues. The CDR3 DNA follows: TGTGCCACCAGCAGAGATCGAGGGGGACTTAATGAAAAACTGTTTTTT. Translation: CATSRDRGGLNEKLFF.

The count of this clone is one. The chain employs TRBV5-1 and TRBJ2-2, with no clear D. Germline loops: CDR1 SGHRS, CDR2 YFSETQ. V was trimmed by 2 bases and J by 2 bases, leaving 10 bases between them. The CDR3 spans 15 residues. The DNA of the CDR3 is TGCGCCAGCAGCTTTGGCGGTACTAACACCGGGGAGCTGTTTTTT. It is translated as CASSFGGTNTGELFF.

The genes are TRBV6-5 and TRBJ1-2; a possible D gene is TRBD1 (6 bases). The germline CDR1 and CDR2 sequences are MNHEY and SVGAGI. The CDR3 has 15 amino acids. Trimming removed 2 bases from V and 5 bases from J, with 15 bases in between. The CDR3 here is CASSYRGVVSYGYTF. CDR3 coding DNA: TGTGCCAGCAGTTACAGGGGGGTTGTTAGTTATGGCTACACCTTC.

The chain combines TRBV27 with TRBJ1-2; the D is unclear. The CDR3 has 15 residues. Germline V gene sequence: CDR1 MNHEY, CDR2 SMNVEV (reference sequence). V lost 6 bases, J lost 8 bases, and 22 bases lay in between. The CDR3 bases are TGTGCCAGCAGCAAGTTCTCCCTAGGTCCGGGAGGCTACACCTTC. Translating it yields CASSKFSLGPGGYTF.

This sequence joins TRBV4-1 and TRBJ1-2, with D unclear. The germline V and J ends were trimmed by 0 bases and 4 bases, with 6 bases remaining between them. Germline V gene data show CDR1 as MGHRA and CDR2 as YSYEKL. The CDR3 consists of 13 residues. CDR3 DNA sequence: TGCGCCAGCAGCCAAGATGGCGGCTATGGCTACACCTTC. As protein: CASSQDGGYGYTF.

The gene calls are TRBV5-4 and TRBJ2-5; D is undetermined. Germline V gives CDR1 SGHNT, CDR2 YYREEE (reference sequence). The CDR3 spans 13 residues. Between the trimmed V and J ends, which lost 6 bases and 2 bases, there was a span of 11 bases. CDR3: CASTLQGQETQYF. The CDR3 DNA sequence: TGTGCCAGCACCCTACAAGGACAAGAGACCCAGTACTTC.

The CDR3 protein is CSVLYSGTDEQFF. DNA for the CDR3: TGCAGCGTTTTGTACAGCGGTACTGATGAGCAGTTCTTC. The chain has TRBV29-1 and TRBJ2-1, with a weak D call TRBD2 (5 bases). Trimming cost V 5 bases and J 8 bases, with 16 bases left between them. The CDR3 consists of 13 residues. The germline V gene encodes CDR1 SQVTM and CDR2 ANQGSEA.

The chain combines TRBV6-5 with TRBJ2-7; D not certain. Germline lookup yields CDR1 MNHEY and CDR2 SVGAGI. Between the trimmed V and J ends, which lost 5 bases and 0 bases, there was a span of 11 bases. This CDR3 has 14 amino acids. CDR3 sequence reads: CASSTGGNSYEQYF. DNA of the CDR3: TGTGCCAGCAGTACCGGTGGGAACTCCTACGAGCAGTACTTC.

The gene calls are TRBV6-5 and TRBJ2-7; TRBD1 matches at 7 bases. Unmatched junction bases numbered 6, after V lost 11 bases and J lost 5 bases. There are 11 residues in the CDR3. Germline assignment: CDR1 MNHEY and CDR2 SVGAGI. The chain's CDR3 is CAGGTVDEQYF. CDR3 DNA sequence: TGTGCCGGTGGGACAGTCGACGAGCAGTACTTC.

The chain recombines TRBV5-1 with TRBJ2-4, with unresolved D. The CDR3 is made up of 15 amino acids. The V and J ends lost 2 bases and 0 bases respectively, with 9 bases between them. CDR1 is SGHRS, CDR2 YFSETQ, per germline. The CDR3 loop is CASSLGPLAKNIQYF. DNA for the CDR3: TGCGCCAGCAGCTTAGGCCCTCTAGCCAAAAACATTCAGTACTTC.